A single sample is the source of the 24 T cell receptor beta chains below, sequenced in a study of regulatory T cells in long-lasting Graves disease (dated by TCRdb to 2020 to 2022). Receptor libraries were prepared by multiplex PCR. Sequencing instrument: Illumina HiSeq 4000. iRepertoire HTBI primers and Arm-PCR amplification of CDR3 regions were used to construct TCR beta libraries. TCRdb itself trimmed the public reads at Q25 with fastp, ran MiXCR and retained productive beta chains. CDR3 protein sequences are deduplicated, and each keeps its most common genes and DNA. Recorded for this sample are fewer than 400,000 distinct CDR3 sequences; less than 25% of them occurred a single time. The top ten clones comprise roughly 20% of the sample. The sample's time point, from its label and the paper: persistent/refractory GD, antithyroid drugs over 5 years with positive TRAb. For both TCR sequencing and RNA sequencing, RNA was extracted from PBMCs in TRIzol.

The sample was peripheral blood mononuclear cells (PBMCs), taken when the disease was refractory, from a patient treated with antithyroid drugs. The receptors derive from a female donor with Graves disease.

This clonotype was recorded a few times. V is TRBV20-1 and J is TRBJ2-7, with 9 bases identical to TRBD1. V shed 3 bases and J 0 bases; nucleotides not matched to a gene: 9. CDR1 and CDR2 (germline): DFQATT, SNEGSKA (reference sequence). This CDR3 contains 16 residues. Here the CDR3 reads CSASLRDRESSYEQYF. The CDR3 DNA sequence: TGCAGTGCTAGCCTCCGGGACAGGGAATCCTCCTACGAGCAGTACTTC.

This clonotype was counted at least ten times. This chain's CDR3 is CASSRDRGYDGYTF. CDR3 in DNA: TGTGCCAGCAGTCGCGACAGGGGGTATGATGGCTACACCTTC. The chain links TRBV6-1 to TRBJ1-2; 9 bases fit TRBD1. The J segment lost 6 bases and the V segment lost 5 bases, leaving 7 bases of the junction unmatched. From germline, CDR1 is MNHNS and CDR2 SASEGT. The CDR3 runs 14 residues.

At least ten counts were recorded for this clonotype. The gene calls are TRBV2 and TRBJ1-5; D is ambiguous. V lost 2 bases and J lost 0, with 8 bases in between. This CDR3 contains 15 residues. Germline values: CDR1 SNHLY, CDR2 FYNNEI. CDR3 coding DNA: TGTGCCAGCAGTGAAAGGAGAGATAGCAATCAGCCCCAGCATTTT. Translating gives CASSERRDSNQPQHF. Variable domain in full (rest from reference TRBV2 and TRBJ1-5): EPEVTQTPSHQVTQMGQEVILRCVPISNHLYFYWYRQILGQKVEFLVSFYNNEISEKSEIFDDQFSVERPDGSNFTLKIRSTKLEDSAMYFCASSERRDSNQPQHFGDGTRLSIL.

This clonotype was observed a handful of times. The chain links TRBV30 to TRBJ1-5; TRBD1 might be the D (6 bases). Trimming removed 5 bases from V and 6 bases from J, with 23 bases in between. This CDR3 is 16 amino acids long. The germline V gene has CDR1 GTSNPN and CDR2 SVGIG (reference sequence). CDR3 sequence reads: CAWSFRLQGRGQPQHF. The CDR3 region has the DNA TGTGCCTGGTCCTTTCGCCTTCAGGGGAGAGGTCAGCCCCAGCATTTT.

This clonotype was seen at least ten times. The gene calls are TRBV12-3 or TRBV12-4 and TRBJ1-1, with D unclear. V was pared by 1 base and J by 0 bases, with 6 bases between. The CDR3 covers 14 residues. The DNA for the CDR3 is TGTGCCAGCAGTTTAGATGAGGTGAACACTGAAGCTTTCTTT. It encodes CASSLDEVNTEAFF.

This chain joins TRBV7-9 and TRBJ2-7; 10 bases agree with TRBD1. Trimming removed 4 bases from V and 2 bases from J; junction bases left unmatched: 14. Germline V gene data show CDR1 as SEHNR and CDR2 as FQNEAQ (reference sequence). CDR3 length equals 18 residues. CDR3 in DNA: TGTGCCAGCAGCTCGGGACAGGGGAGGAAGAAACCAACCTACGAGCAGTACTTC. As protein: CASSSGQGRKKPTYEQYF.

Comments on this clonotype: This may be a read error, as it is one base from a much larger clone. This chain connects TRBV6-5 to TRBJ2-7; D is perhaps TRBD1 (5 bases). The CDR3 has 13 residues. Germline-derived CDR1 and CDR2 are MNHEY and SVGAGI. CDR3 sequence (DNA): TGTGCCAGCAGTTATACAGGCCCCTACGAGCGGTACTTC. Its translation: CASSYTGPYERYF.

This clonotype was counted between two and nine times. The chain has TRBV6-1 and TRBJ1-2; no firm D call. The CDR3 spans 16 residues. CDR1 is MNHNS and CDR2 is SASEGT in the germline V gene. The V gene lost 5 bases and the J gene lost 6 bases, with 22 bases spanning the gap. DNA of the CDR3: TGTGCCAGCAGTCCCCGGGCCCCAAGTCCTCCGGATGGCTACACCTTC. This codes for CASSPRAPSPPDGYTF.

The table lists this clonotype with a few counts. The chain uses TRBV7-9 and TRBJ2-2, with 8 bases that match TRBD2. The CDR3 totals 14 residues. V gave up 5 bases and J gave up 6 bases; unmatched junction bases: 5. Germline CDR1 and CDR2: SEHNR and FQNEAQ (reference sequence). CDR3 bases: TGTGCCAGCAGCCCAGCGGGAGTTCCCGGGGAGCTGTTTTTT. Translation: CASSPAGVPGELFF. Filled out from reference TRBV7-9 and TRBJ2-2, the complete variable domain reads DTGVSQNPRHKITKRGQNVTFRCDPISEHNRLYWYRQTLGQGPEFLTYFQNEAQLEKSRLLSDRFSAERPKGSFSTLEIQRTEQGDSAMYLCASSPAGVPGELFFGEGSRLTVL.

CDR3 residues: CASSYGPMEAFF. The DNA for the CDR3 is TGTGCCAGCAGTTACGGGCCCATGGAGGCTTTCTTT. The rearrangement uses TRBV6-5 and TRBJ1-1; no clear D. The CDR3 contains 12 residues. The V gene lost 2 bases and the J gene lost 11 bases, with 12 bases spanning the gap. Germline V gene lookup returns CDR1 MNHEY and CDR2 SVGAGI.

V and J are TRBV11-2 and TRBJ2-7, with 9 bases matching TRBD2. The CDR3 runs to 17 residues. With 0 bases clipped from V and 2 bases from J, the junction kept 8 bases outside the gene matches. Per the germline V gene, CDR1 is SGHAT and CDR2 is FQNNGV. The CDR3 nucleotides are TGTGCCAGCAGCTTAGAGGTTGCGGGAGGGCCCGCCTACGAGCAGTACTTC. It translates to CASSLEVAGGPAYEQYF.

This clonotype was counted between two and nine times. CDR3 region: CASSYGLAGGLNIQYF. In nucleotides, the CDR3 is TGTGCCAGCAGTTACGGACTAGCGGGAGGGCTTAACATTCAGTACTTC. J is TRBJ2-4 and V is TRBV28; 15 bases fit TRBD2. With V trimmed by 4 bases and J by 7 bases, 5 bases remained unmatched. The CDR3 is 16 residues long. From germline, CDR1 is MDHEN and CDR2 SYDVKM.

This clonotype was counted only a few times. The gene calls are TRBV25-1 and TRBJ2-7; a weak D match, TRBD1 (6 bases). Looked up from germline, CDR1 is MGHDK and CDR2 is SYGVNS. CDR3 size: 12 residues. The ends were cut back, 7 bases at V and 2 bases at J, with 9 bases in the middle. CDR3 residues: CASTGTTYEQYF. The CDR3 DNA reads TGTGCCAGCACCGGGACAACCTACGAGCAGTACTTC.

V and J are TRBV9 and TRBJ2-5; D possibly matches TRBD1 or TRBD2 (5 bases each). The CDR3 contains 14 residues. The V gene's germline CDR1 is SGDLS and CDR2 YYNGEE. V was trimmed by 4 bases and J by 5 bases, leaving 15 bases between them. CDR3 sequence: CASSTRGDGETQYF. CDR3 nucleotide sequence: TGTGCCAGCAGCACCAGAGGGGACGGGGAGACCCAGTACTTC.

This clonotype was observed at least ten times. This chain uses TRBV27 with TRBJ2-7; 7 nucleotides line up with TRBD1. The trim removed 5 bases at V and 1 base at J, leaving 11 bases unmatched. Germline V gene lookup returns CDR1 MNHEY and CDR2 SMNVEV (reference sequence). This CDR3 has 16 residues. CDR3 coding DNA: TGTGCCAGCAGTCCTACCTTGACAGGGCGGTCCTACGAGCAGTACTTC. Translated: CASSPTLTGRSYEQYF.

This clonotype appeared many times. This chain links TRBV19 with TRBJ1-5; the D is unclear. Germline CDR1 and CDR2: LNHDA and SQIVND (reference sequence). This CDR3 has 15 amino acids. V shed 7 bases and J shed 0 bases, with 13 bases lying between them. The CDR3 DNA reads TGTGCCAGTACCAAGTGGCCGAATAGCAATCAGCCCCAGCATTTT. It yields the protein CASTKWPNSNQPQHF.

Ten or more counts support this clonotype. The chain couples TRBV5-1 to TRBJ1-2; TRBD1 is a possible D gene (5 bases). The CDR3 has 14 residues. V gave up 7 bases and J gave up 8 bases, with 21 bases separating them. CDR1 is SGHRS, CDR2 YFSETQ, per germline. The CDR3 DNA reads TGCGCCAGCCAAAAAGACAGCGTCGTGGGGGGCTACACCTTC. Translation: CASQKDSVVGGYTF. The complete variable domain, with remaining parts taken from reference TRBV5-1 and TRBJ1-2, reads KAGVTQTPRYLIKTRGQQVTLSCSPISGHRSVSWYQQTPGQGLQFLFEYFSETQRNKGNFPGRFSGRQFSNSRSEMNVSTLELGDSALYLCASQKDSVVGGYTFGSGTRLTVV.

The chain has TRBV7-2 and TRBJ2-5; TRBD2 matches at 10 bases. Trimming at V came to 0 bases and at J to 4 bases, leaving 8 bases not matched to a gene. Germline assignment: CDR1 SGHTA and CDR2 FQGNSA. This CDR3 region has 17 residues. For the CDR3, the DNA is TGTGCCAGCAGCTTAGCCGCTAGCGGGGGTTTCGGAGAGACCCAGTACTTC. Translation: CASSLAASGGFGETQYF. Based on the CDR3 plus reference TRBV7-2 and TRBJ2-5, the full variable domain is GAGVSQSPSNKVTEKGKDVELRCDPISGHTALYWYRQSLGQGLEFLIYFQGNSAPDKSGLPSDRFSAERTGGSVSTLTIQRTQQEDSAVYLCASSLAASGGFGETQYFGPGTRLLVL.

This clonotype was counted between two and nine times. The V call is TRBV19, the J call TRBJ2-5, with 8 nucleotides matching TRBD1. Germline values: CDR1 LNHDA, CDR2 SQIVND (reference sequence). Trimming at V came to 6 bases and at J to 4 bases, leaving 13 bases not matched to a gene. The CDR3 loop spans 16 amino acids. The CDR3 DNA follows: TGTGCCAGTAGCCTCCTGCCCGGACAGGGTGCAGAGACCCAGTACTTC. Translation: CASSLLPGQGAETQYF.

This clonotype was picked up a small number of times. The V gene is TRBV9, the J gene TRBJ1-2, with 7 bases fitting TRBD1. The CDR3 is 14 residues long. CDR1 and CDR2 (germline): SGDLS, YYNGEE. After removal of 3 bases from V and 4 bases from J, the junction contained 6 bases not matched to a gene. The CDR3 bases are TGTGCCAGCAGCGACTCGACAGGGTTCTATGGCTACACCTTC. Translating gives CASSDSTGFYGYTF. The full variable domain, completed using reference TRBV9 and TRBJ1-2, is DSGVTQTPKHLITATGQRVTLRCSPRSGDLSVYWYQQSLDQGLQFLIQYYNGEERAKGNILERFSAQQFPDLHSELNLSSLELGDSALYFCASSDSTGFYGYTFGSGTRLTVV.

The chain combines TRBV19 with TRBJ2-7; 7 nucleotides match TRBD2. The CDR3 is 15 amino acids. J lost 3 bases, V lost 4 bases, and 9 bases had no gene match. Germline CDR1 is LNHDA and CDR2 is SQIVND (reference sequence). CDR3 region: CASSRGGYGNYEQYF. Here the CDR3 DNA reads TGTGCCAGTAGTAGGGGGGGGTACGGAAACTACGAGCAGTACTTC.

V is TRBV9 and J is TRBJ2-5; 8 bases are a match to TRBD2. Germline CDR1 and CDR2: SGDLS and YYNGEE. CDR3 size: 15 residues. The V and J ends lost 0 bases and 5 bases, in that order; junction bases with no gene match: 6. For the CDR3, the DNA is TGTGCCAGCAGCGTAGAGGGACTAGGTATGGAGACCCAGTACTTC. Protein product: CASSVEGLGMETQYF.

This clonotype occurred a few times. V usage is TRBV7-2 and J usage is TRBJ2-3; no clear D. CDR1 and CDR2 (germline): SGHTA, FQGNSA. The CDR3 runs to 17 residues. V dropped 6 bases and J dropped 1 base, with 20 bases sitting between them. CDR3 region: CASSRKSGSVGTDTQYF. In DNA, the CDR3 is TGTGCCAGCAGTCGAAAATCCGGCAGCGTAGGCACAGATACGCAGTATTTT.

This sequence joins TRBV18 and TRBJ2-7; 10 bases match TRBD1. After removal of 2 bases from V and 2 bases from J, the junction contained 3 bases not matched to a gene. This CDR3 contains 15 residues. Germline V gene data show CDR1 as KGHSH and CDR2 as LQKENI. The CDR3 DNA is TGTGCCAGCTCACCAGAGGGGACAGGGGCCTACGAGCAGTACTTC. It specifies CASSPEGTGAYEQYF. Variable domain in full (rest from reference TRBV18 and TRBJ2-7): NAGVMQNPRHLVRRRGQEARLRCSPMKGHSHVYWYRQLPEEGLKFMVYLQKENIIDESGMPKERFSAEFPKEGPSILRIQQVVRGDSAAYFCASSPEGTGAYEQYFGPGTRLTVT.